These 24 T cell receptor beta chains share one sample of origin, sequenced in a study of T cell changes during pregnancy in multiple sclerosis. Sequencing was performed with immunoSEQ multiplex PCR; in TCRdb, only in-frame clones are kept and a portion is missing. The sample contains more than 45,000 clones, 92% of which appear only once. Sequenced here: CD4+ T cells from peripheral blood mononuclear cells, sampled after pregnancy. Receptors originate from a female donor with multiple sclerosis, enrolled in a pregnancy study.

This chain connects TRBV19 to TRBJ2-7; 7 bases are shared with TRBD2. Trimming cost V 3 bases and J 0 bases; bases outside gene matches: 5. There are 15 residues in the CDR3. Germline assignment: CDR1 LNHDA and CDR2 SQIVND (reference sequence). In nucleotides, the CDR3 is TGTGCCAGTAGTATTCGGGGGGTCAACTCCTACGAGCAGTACTTC. This encodes CASSIRGVNSYEQYF.

The V and J genes are TRBV5-5 and TRBJ2-5; possibly TRBD1 for D (7 bases). V was cut by 6 bases and J by 5 bases, with 20 bases left in between. CDR1 and CDR2 from the germline V gene are SGHKS and YYEKEE (reference sequence). The CDR3 totals 15 residues. This chain's CDR3 is CASNRPGGYGETQYF. CDR3 in DNA: TGTGCCAGCAATAGGCCAGGGGGGTACGGGGAGACCCAGTACTTC.

The rearrangement joins TRBV7-2 to TRBJ1-6; weak D call: TRBD1 (5 bases). The CDR3 totals 16 residues. Germline V lookup: CDR1 SGHTA, CDR2 FQGNSA. V was pared by 7 bases and J by 3 bases, with 16 bases between. The CDR3 loop is CASTQSQGLYNSPLHF. CDR3 coding DNA: TGTGCCAGCACCCAATCGCAGGGCCTCTATAATTCACCCCTCCACTTT.

This clone showed up just a few times. CDR3 protein: CASNTHRASTGELFF. CDR3 bases: TGTGCCAGCAATACCCACAGGGCCAGCACCGGGGAGCTGTTTTTT. This chain connects TRBV6-5 to TRBJ2-2, with a possible D match to TRBD1 (6 bases). Trimming stripped 7 bases from V and 4 bases from J, with 16 bases between. Germline values: CDR1 MNHEY, CDR2 SVGAGI. The CDR3 contains 15 residues.

This clone was seen only once. The chain combines TRBV7-3 with TRBJ2-1; 10 nucleotides agree with TRBD2. Germline CDR1 and CDR2: SGHTA and FQGTGA. The V segment lost 5 bases and the J segment 6 bases; nucleotides outside the gene matches: 7. The CDR3 consists of 15 residues. The CDR3 reads CASSTGLAVGNEQFF. CDR3 nucleotides: TGTGCCAGCAGCACTGGACTAGCGGTTGGCAATGAGCAGTTCTTC.

The chain has TRBV9 and TRBJ2-7; maybe TRBD2 (5 bases). Trimming took 3 bases from V and 4 from J, leaving 17 bases between them. Germline CDR1 SGDLS, CDR2 YYNGEE. The CDR3 consists of 15 residues. The CDR3 DNA reads TGTGCCAGCAGCGCCCAGGAGTTCTCGGGGTACGAGCAGTACTTC. Translated: CASSAQEFSGYEQYF.

The rearrangement uses TRBV5-4 and TRBJ2-5; D not resolved. In germline, CDR1 is SGHNT, CDR2 YYREEE (reference sequence). The germline V and J ends were trimmed by 0 bases and 5 bases, with 14 bases remaining between them. The CDR3 sequence is 15 residues long. CDR3 in amino acids: CASSLGGFASETQYF. CDR3 DNA sequence: TGTGCCAGCAGCTTGGGAGGTTTCGCTAGTGAGACCCAGTACTTC.

The chain combines TRBV4-1 with TRBJ1-1; 8 positions match TRBD1. The CDR3 totals 17 residues. Trimming removed 3 bases from V and 0 bases from J; junction bases left unmatched: 9. Germline CDR1 is MGHRA and CDR2 is YSYEKL. CDR3 coding DNA: TGCGCCAGCAGCCACCTCTTGGGGACAGGTTTGAACACTGAAGCTTTCTTT. Its protein product is CASSHLLGTGLNTEAFF.

DNA of the CDR3: TGCGCCAGCAGCTTGGAGGGGTGGGCGAACACCGGGGAGCTGTTTTTT. This gives the protein CASSLEGWANTGELFF. This sequence joins TRBV5-1 and TRBJ2-2; tentative D call: TRBD1 (5 bases). V was clipped by 0 bases and J by 0 bases, with 9 bases between them. The CDR3 extends over 16 amino acids. The germline gives CDR1 SGHRS, CDR2 YFSETQ.

V gene TRBV2 combines with J gene TRBJ2-2, with D possibly being TRBD2 (5 bases). The CDR3 spans 16 residues. Germline-derived CDR1 and CDR2 are SNHLY and FYNNEI. Between the trimmed V and J ends, which lost 2 bases and 4 bases, there was a span of 14 bases. The CDR3 loop is CASSEFSGMVTGELFF. The DNA of the CDR3 is TGTGCCAGCAGTGAATTTTCCGGGATGGTCACCGGGGAGCTGTTTTTT.

Of note for this clone: In the same sample, other DNA sequences code for this CDR3. The chain carries TRBV18 and TRBJ2-7; a weak D match, TRBD2 (6 bases). The germline V gene encodes CDR1 KGHSH and CDR2 LQKENI. This CDR3 comprises 12 residues. With 3 bases removed from V and 4 bases from J, the gap between germline ends came to 7 bases. CDR3 residues: CASSPGGYEQYF. CDR3 nucleotides: TGTGCCAGCTCACCGGGAGGATACGAGCAGTACTTC.

The chain couples TRBV7-8 to TRBJ2-1, with TRBD2 identical over 11 bases. Germline V gene lookup returns CDR1 SGHVS and CDR2 FQNEAQ. The CDR3 sequence is 13 residues long. V lost 8 bases and J lost 9; bases outside the gene matches: 6. The CDR3 protein is CASLAGGPGEQFF. DNA for the CDR3: TGTGCCAGCTTAGCGGGAGGGCCTGGTGAGCAGTTCTTC.

This clone has only a few counts. V gene TRBV2 combines with J gene TRBJ1-1, with 10 bases matching TRBD1. The CDR3 is made up of 13 amino acids. V was pared by 8 bases and J by 6 bases, with 6 bases of the junction left unmatched. Germline loops: CDR1 SNHLY, CDR2 FYNNEI. The CDR3 here is CASLDRGRAEAFF. CDR3 coding DNA: TGTGCCAGCCTTGACAGGGGGCGAGCTGAAGCTTTCTTT.

The gene calls are TRBV6-1 and TRBJ2-3; D perhaps matches TRBD1 (5 bases). CDR1 and CDR2 from the germline V gene are MNHNS and SASEGT. The CDR3 is 14 amino acids. Deletions cut 4 bases from V and 1 base from J, with 9 bases between. CDR3 protein: CASSVGRGTDTQYF. CDR3 coding DNA: TGTGCCAGCAGTGTCGGCAGGGGCACAGATACGCAGTATTTT.

The chain employs TRBV5-6 and TRBJ2-1; TRBD2 agrees at 13 bases. Germline loops: CDR1 SGHDT, CDR2 YYEEEE. V was pared by 4 bases and J by 6 bases, with 10 bases of the junction left unmatched. CDR3 length equals 17 residues. CDR3 nucleotide sequence: TGTGCCAGCAGCCAGACCGGGACTAGCGGGATGTTCAATGAGCAGTTCTTC. Translating gives CASSQTGTSGMFNEQFF. The variable domain in full, with the rest retrieved from reference TRBV5-6 and TRBJ2-1, is DAGVTQSPTHLIKTRGQQVTLRCSPKSGHDTVSWYQQALGQGPQFIFQYYEEEERQRGNFPDRFSGHQFPNYSSELNVNALLLGDSALYLCASSQTGTSGMFNEQFFGPGTRLTVL.

This chain joins TRBV9 and TRBJ2-1, with 12 bases fitting TRBD2. CDR1 is SGDLS, CDR2 YYNGEE, per germline. Losses at the gene ends were 0 bases for V and 9 bases for J; bases not matched to a gene: 1. The CDR3 has 14 amino acids. The CDR3 protein is CASSVVTSGGEQFF. The CDR3 DNA follows: TGTGCCAGCAGCGTAGTGACTAGCGGGGGTGAGCAGTTCTTC.

The chain combines TRBV9 with TRBJ2-1; 8 bases map to TRBD1. CDR3 length: 15 residues. The junction had 4 bases not matched to a gene; V was cut back by 3 bases and J by 2 bases. Germline values: CDR1 SGDLS, CDR2 YYNGEE. This CDR3 is CASSAQGAPYNEQFF. The DNA of the CDR3 is TGTGCCAGCAGCGCCCAGGGGGCACCCTACAATGAGCAGTTCTTC.

J is TRBJ2-2 and V is TRBV7-8; 7 nucleotides align to TRBD2. Per the germline V gene, CDR1 is SGHVS and CDR2 is FQNEAQ. The CDR3 extends over 17 amino acids. V shed 7 bases, J shed 4 bases, and the junction held 15 bases outside the gene matches. The chain's CDR3 is CASTTLRIGRGTGELFF. CDR3 DNA: TGTGCCAGCACGACCCTTCGGATTGGGAGGGGCACCGGGGAGCTGTTTTTT. The full variable domain, rest sourced from reference TRBV7-8 and TRBJ2-2, is GAGVSQSPRYKVAKRGQDVALRCDPISGHVSLFWYQQALGQGPEFLTYFQNEAQLDKSGLPSDRFFAERPEGSVSTLKIQRTQQEDSAVYLCASTTLRIGRGTGELFFGEGSRLTVL.

This CDR3 is CASSSRDTYEKLFF. DNA for the CDR3: TGTGCCAGCAGCTCCCGGGACACGTACGAAAAACTGTTTTTT. The chain couples TRBV11-2 to TRBJ1-4, with a tentative D call TRBD1 (6 bases). This CDR3 region has 14 residues. V gave up 4 bases and J gave up 8 bases, with 14 bases separating them. The germline V gene encodes CDR1 SGHAT and CDR2 FQNNGV.

V usage is TRBV28 and J usage is TRBJ2-7; D unresolved. CDR1 is MDHEN and CDR2 is SYDVKM in the germline V gene. V dropped 5 bases and J dropped 2 bases, with 13 bases sitting between them. The CDR3 runs 14 residues. The CDR3 DNA sequence: TGTGCCAGCAGTGCTTTTTCTATAACCTACGAGCAGTACTTC. This codes for CASSAFSITYEQYF. The complete variable domain, with remaining parts taken from reference TRBV28 and TRBJ2-7, reads DVKVTQSSRYLVKRTGEKVFLECVQDMDHENMFWYRQDPGLGLRLIYFSYDVKMKEKGDIPEGYSVSREKKERFSLILESASTNQTSMYLCASSAFSITYEQYFGPGTRLTVT.

The gene calls are TRBV5-4 and TRBJ1-4; D is unresolved. V lost 0 bases and J 10 bases, leaving 13 bases between the germline ends. In germline, CDR1 is SGHNT, CDR2 YYREEE (reference sequence). The CDR3 extends over 14 amino acids. DNA of the CDR3: TGTGCCAGCAGCTTGGGCAGACCGGGTGGAAAACTGTTTTTT. Amino acids: CASSLGRPGGKLFF.

This chain uses TRBV6-5 with TRBJ1-3; D gene unclear. Trimming took off 5 bases at V and 2 bases at J, with 10 bases between the two ends. This CDR3 is 14 amino acids long. From germline, CDR1 is MNHEY and CDR2 SVGAGI. Here the CDR3 DNA reads TGTGCCAGCAGTGACCCAGCGCCTGGAAACACCATATATTTT. Translating gives CASSDPAPGNTIYF.

J is TRBJ1-1 and V is TRBV27; the match to TRBD1 covers 7 bases. Germline assignment: CDR1 MNHEY and CDR2 SMNVEV (reference sequence). CDR3 length equals 15 residues. With 6 bases clipped from V and 3 bases from J, the junction kept 10 bases outside the gene matches. The CDR3 here is CASRRQGMGYTEAFF. The CDR3 nucleotides read TGTGCCAGCAGACGACAGGGAATGGGATACACTGAAGCTTTCTTT.

V and J are TRBV10-3 and TRBJ2-7; D is perhaps TRBD1 (5 bases). The CDR3 totals 15 residues. V lost 0 bases, J lost 6 bases, and 15 bases lay in between. Germline CDR1 reads ENHRY; CDR2 reads SYGVKD. For the CDR3, the DNA is TGTGCCATCAGTGAGTCTTTGTCAGGGATTGGCGAGCAGTACTTC. Translated, it gives CAISESLSGIGEQYF.